The 25 T cell receptor beta chains below were found in one sample sequenced in a study of shared clonotypes between healthy human individuals. Assay used: immunoSEQ multiplex PCR; TCRdb lists only in-frame clones, some missing. The sample includes about 1.5 million clones, roughly 97% of them seen just once. The material sequenced was naive CD4+ T cells sorted from blood. Subset specified: CD45RA+ positively selected. These receptors were taken from a man younger than 45 in good health.

The J gene is TRBJ2-7, the V gene TRBV13; 10 nucleotides align to TRBD2. Trimming cost V 2 bases and J 3 bases; bases outside gene matches: 1. In germline, CDR1 is PRHDT, CDR2 FYEKMQ (reference sequence). CDR3 size: 14 residues. This chain's CDR3 is CASSLRLAGYEQYF. In DNA, the CDR3 is TGTGCCAGCAGCTTAAGACTAGCGGGCTACGAGCAGTACTTC.

This chain uses TRBV28 with TRBJ2-7; 7 bases are a match to TRBD2. V trimming: 2 bases; J trimming: 7 bases; junction bases outside the gene matches: 17. CDR3 size: 17 residues. Germline CDR1 MDHEN, CDR2 SYDVKM. This CDR3 is CASSLRIRRLAAGEQYF. DNA for the CDR3: TGTGCCAGCAGTTTACGAATCCGGCGGCTAGCGGCGGGGGAGCAGTACTTC.

The V call is TRBV9, the J call TRBJ1-1; D remains ambiguous. The CDR3 has 15 amino acids. CDR1 SGDLS and CDR2 YYNGEE come from the germline V gene. V was cut by 0 bases and J by 2 bases, with 11 bases left in between. In nucleotides, the CDR3 is TGTGCCAGCAGCGTAGCCAGTGGACCAAACACTGAAGCTTTCTTT. This gives the protein CASSVASGPNTEAFF.

This chain uses TRBV6-1 with TRBJ2-7, with 8 bases that match TRBD1. The CDR3 consists of 16 residues. Trimming took 1 base from V and 3 from J; bases not matched to a gene: 8. Germline V gene data show CDR1 as MNHNS and CDR2 as SASEGT. CDR3 nucleotide sequence: TGTGCCAGCAGTGAAGGGACAGGGAATCCCCACTACGAGCAGTACTTC. Protein: CASSEGTGNPHYEQYF.

V usage is TRBV28 and J usage is TRBJ1-5; 7 bases match TRBD1. Germline loops: CDR1 MDHEN, CDR2 SYDVKM. The CDR3 has 14 residues. Trimming took 8 bases from V and 1 from J; bases not matched to a gene: 5. The CDR3 DNA reads as TGTGCCAGCCTAGGGGGCTCAAGCAATCAGCCCCAGCATTTT. Residues: CASLGGSSNQPQHF. Filled out from reference TRBV28 and TRBJ1-5, the complete variable domain reads DVKVTQSSRYLVKRTGEKVFLECVQDMDHENMFWYRQDPGLGLRLIYFSYDVKMKEKGDIPEGYSVSREKKERFSLILESASTNQTSMYLCASLGGSSNQPQHFGDGTRLSIL.

The chain employs TRBV19 and TRBJ2-7; 7 nucleotides line up with TRBD1. V lost 9 bases to trimming and J lost 6 bases; unmatched junction nucleotides: 20. The CDR3 runs to 16 residues. Germline V lookup: CDR1 LNHDA, CDR2 SQIVND (reference sequence). CDR3 sequence (DNA): TGTGCCAGATTCTCGGGACAGTCAAGAGAGGGTTGCGAGCAGTACTTC. Translated: CARFSGQSREGCEQYF. The full variable domain, with the rest looked up from reference TRBV19 and TRBJ2-7, is DGGITQSPKYLFRKEGQNVTLSCEQNLNHDAMYWYRQDPGQGLRLIYYSQIVNDFQKGDIAEGYSVSREKKESFPLTVTSAQKNPTAFYLCARFSGQSREGCEQYFGPGTRLTVT.

The chain couples TRBV29-1 to TRBJ2-5, with D maybe TRBD2 (5 bases). Trimming removed 7 bases from V and 2 bases from J, with 14 bases in between. CDR1 is SQVTM and CDR2 is ANQGSEA in the germline V gene. This CDR3 comprises 13 residues. CDR3 in amino acids: CSEPGGVQETQYF. For the CDR3, the DNA is TGCAGCGAGCCTGGAGGAGTTCAAGAGACCCAGTACTTC.

The rearrangement joins TRBV18 to TRBJ2-3; TRBD2 matches 11 bases. Germline CDR1 and CDR2: KGHSH and LQKENI. The V segment lost 3 bases and the J segment 0 bases; nucleotides outside the gene matches: 2. The CDR3 has 16 amino acids. This CDR3 is CASSPGLADSTDTQYF. The CDR3, as DNA: TGTGCCAGCTCACCGGGACTAGCGGACAGCACAGATACGCAGTATTTT.

The chain has TRBV4-1 and TRBJ2-6; D is perhaps TRBD1 or TRBD2 (5 bases each). V was pared by 0 bases and J by 0 bases, with 12 bases between. The CDR3 consists of 18 residues. CDR1 and CDR2 (germline): MGHRA, YSYEKL. The CDR3 coding sequence is TGCGCCAGCAGCCAAGAGGGGGATGGGTTCTCTGGGGCCAACGTCCTGACTTTC. It specifies CASSQEGDGFSGANVLTF.

Of note for this clone: Different DNA sequences within this sample yield the same CDR3. The chain joins TRBV18 to TRBJ1-4, with a weak D call TRBD1 (6 bases). The V end was cut by 3 bases, the J end by 5 bases, with 10 bases between. Germline CDR1 KGHSH, CDR2 LQKENI. The CDR3 runs 14 residues. CDR3 protein: CASSPGRGNEKLFF. CDR3 sequence (DNA): TGTGCCAGCTCACCCGGGAGGGGGAATGAAAAACTGTTTTTT.

This chain uses TRBV6-1 with TRBJ2-5; 7 nucleotides match TRBD1. The CDR3 is 13 residues long. The ends lost 10 bases at V and 2 bases at J; junction bases unmatched: 7. The V gene's germline CDR1 is MNHNS and CDR2 SASEGT. CDR3 loop: CATTGPNQETQYF. The DNA of the CDR3 is TGTGCCACGACAGGGCCCAATCAAGAGACCCAGTACTTC.

This chain connects TRBV6-5 to TRBJ1-2; the match to TRBD1 covers 7 bases. Germline CDR1 reads MNHEY; CDR2 reads SVGAGI. This CDR3 has 14 residues. Trimming took 5 bases from V and 6 from J; bases not matched to a gene: 9. The CDR3 DNA is TGTGCCAGCAGTCGCCCGGACAGGCGTGATGGCTACACCTTC. Amino acid sequence: CASSRPDRRDGYTF.

The chain employs TRBV11-3 and TRBJ2-2; perhaps TRBD2 as D (6 bases). The ends were cut back, 0 bases at V and 4 bases at J, with 12 bases in the middle. Germline assignment: CDR1 SGHNT and CDR2 YENEEA. The CDR3 length is 16 residues. As DNA, the CDR3 is TGTGCCAGCAGCTTAGATGGCCGCGGGGTCACCGGGGAGCTGTTTTTT. Amino acid sequence: CASSLDGRGVTGELFF.

This rearrangement joins TRBV19 to TRBJ2-4, with D perhaps assigned TRBD1 or TRBD2 (6 bases each). Trimming removed 9 bases at V and 2 bases at J, with 17 bases between. The CDR3 is 15 residues long. The V gene's germline CDR1 is LNHDA and CDR2 SQIVND (reference sequence). CDR3: CASGGTGLTKNIQYF. The CDR3 bases are TGTGCCAGCGGGGGTACAGGGCTAACCAAAAACATTCAGTACTTC.

Note on this clone: This sample also contains other DNA sequences that code for the same CDR3. The rearrangement links TRBV11-3 to TRBJ2-1; 7 bases are shared with TRBD2. Trimming at V came to 1 base and at J to 6 bases, leaving 0 bases not matched to a gene. This CDR3 has 13 amino acids. The germline CDR1 and CDR2 sequences are SGHNT and YENEEA. CDR3 residues: CASSLGGGNEQFF. The CDR3 DNA follows: TGTGCCAGCAGCTTAGGGGGGGGCAATGAGCAGTTCTTC. The variable domain in full, completed from reference TRBV11-3 and TRBJ2-1, reads EAGVVQSPRYKIIEKKQPVAFWCNPISGHNTLYWYLQNLGQGPELLIRYENEEAVDDSQLPKDRFSAERLKGVDSTLKIQPAELGDSAVYLCASSLGGGNEQFFGPGTRLTVL.

The chain combines TRBV5-1 with TRBJ2-1; 8 positions match TRBD2. The CDR3 sequence is 14 residues long. The ends lost 0 bases at V and 7 bases at J; junction bases unmatched: 3. The germline CDR1 and CDR2 sequences are SGHRS and YFSETQ. CDR3 DNA: TGCGCCAGCAGCTTGGCAGCGGGAGTAAATGAGCAGTTCTTC. This sequence encodes CASSLAAGVNEQFF.

The CDR3 coding sequence is TGTGCCAGCAGTTACGACAGACTCACAGATACGCAGTATTTT. Translated: CASSYDRLTDTQYF. The chain carries TRBV6-5 and TRBJ2-3, with D perhaps TRBD1 (5 bases). The germline V gene encodes CDR1 MNHEY and CDR2 SVGAGI. This CDR3 has 14 amino acids. Trimming left V 2 bases short and J 2 bases short, with 8 bases between.

The chain joins TRBV19 to TRBJ1-1, with 7 bases matching TRBD1. V was pared by 5 bases and J by 0 bases, with 9 bases of the junction left unmatched. The germline V gene has CDR1 LNHDA and CDR2 SQIVND (reference sequence). This CDR3 region has 16 residues. The CDR3, as DNA: TGTGCCAGTAGTGCACCCTCGGGACAGATGAACACTGAAGCTTTCTTT. Translated: CASSAPSGQMNTEAFF.

The chain joins TRBV10-3 to TRBJ2-1; D possibly corresponds to TRBD2 (5 bases). CDR3 length equals 16 residues. Germline V CDR1 and CDR2: ENHRY, SYGVKD. V lost 2 bases to trimming and J lost 1 base, with 12 bases between them. The CDR3 DNA reads TGTGCCATCAGTGAGAGGACTGGCGTTTCCTACAATGAGCAGTTCTTC. Amino acids: CAISERTGVSYNEQFF.

The chain recombines TRBV4-1 with TRBJ1-2; D uncertain. Germline CDR1 reads MGHRA; CDR2 reads YSYEKL. V was shortened by 1 base and J by 6 bases, with 12 bases between the two germline ends. This CDR3 spans 14 amino acids. As DNA, the CDR3 is TGCGCCAGCAGCCAAGTTTCTCCATCTAATGGCTACACCTTC. Protein sequence: CASSQVSPSNGYTF.

V usage is TRBV9 and J usage is TRBJ1-1; maybe TRBD1 (6 bases). This CDR3 is built from 14 residues. The germline V gene has CDR1 SGDLS and CDR2 YYNGEE. V was pared by 4 bases and J by 2 bases, with 12 bases between. The CDR3 DNA follows: TGTGCCAGCAGCCTAGGGGGAGGAAACACTGAAGCTTTCTTT. Amino acid sequence: CASSLGGGNTEAFF. Combining the CDR3 with reference TRBV9 and TRBJ1-1 gives the whole variable domain DSGVTQTPKHLITATGQRVTLRCSPRSGDLSVYWYQQSLDQGLQFLIQYYNGEERAKGNILERFSAQQFPDLHSELNLSSLELGDSALYFCASSLGGGNTEAFFGQGTRLTVV.

V and J are TRBV2 and TRBJ2-1; 15 bases agree with TRBD2. This CDR3 is built from 14 residues. Germline V CDR1 and CDR2: SNHLY, FYNNEI. Trimming at V came to 7 bases and at J to 10 bases, leaving 5 bases not matched to a gene. The CDR3 spells CASTPGTSGGEQFF. The CDR3 DNA reads TGTGCCAGCACCCCCGGGACTAGCGGGGGGGAGCAGTTCTTC.

J is TRBJ1-2 and V is TRBV18; 10 nucleotides line up with TRBD1. Germline V lookup: CDR1 KGHSH, CDR2 LQKENI. The CDR3 length is 15 residues. The trim removed 2 bases at V and 2 bases at J, leaving 2 bases unmatched. In nucleotides, the CDR3 is TGTGCCAGCTCACCAGGGACAGGGGAAAACTATGGCTACACCTTC. Protein sequence: CASSPGTGENYGYTF.

The V call is TRBV10-3, the J call TRBJ1-3; the D gene is possibly TRBD1 (5 bases). V shed 4 bases and J shed 3 bases, with 10 bases lying between them. The germline CDR1 and CDR2 sequences are ENHRY and SYGVKD. The CDR3 spans 14 residues. DNA for the CDR3: TGTGCCATCAGTGTGGACATCGATGGAAACACCATATATTTT. Its translation: CAISVDIDGNTIYF.

Concerning this clone: Different DNA sequences within this sample yield the same CDR3. V and J are TRBV6-5 and TRBJ2-7; no definite D call. Trimming pared 3 bases from V and 0 bases from J, leaving 9 bases between. The CDR3 covers 14 residues. Germline CDR1 and CDR2: MNHEY and SVGAGI. The CDR3 is CASSYLGPSYEQYF. The CDR3, as DNA: TGTGCCAGCAGTTATCTGGGCCCCTCCTACGAGCAGTACTTC.